The 10 T cell receptor beta chains below all came from one sample that was sequenced in a study of blood T cell repertoires in COVID-19. Assay used: immunoSEQ multiplex PCR; TCRdb lists only in-frame clones, some missing. The repertoire holds about 270,000 clones, with just over 85% as singletons. Sequenced sample: PBMCs or T cells enriched from blood (not recorded which). The receptors were gathered from a man younger than 35 who had recovered from COVID-19.

This chain uses TRBV5-1 with TRBJ2-1; 8 bases line up with TRBD1. The CDR3 spans 15 residues. The germline CDR1 and CDR2 sequences are SGHRS and YFSETQ. V lost 2 bases to trimming and J lost 3 bases; unmatched junction nucleotides: 4. The CDR3, as DNA: TGCGCCAGCAGCTTTCCTACAGGGGGCTACAATGAGCAGTTCTTC. Translated: CASSFPTGGYNEQFF. The full variable domain, with the rest looked up from reference TRBV5-1 and TRBJ2-1, is KAGVTQTPRYLIKTRGQQVTLSCSPISGHRSVSWYQQTPGQGLQFLFEYFSETQRNKGNFPGRFSGRQFSNSRSEMNVSTLELGDSALYLCASSFPTGGYNEQFFGPGTRLTVL.

The genes are TRBV19 and TRBJ2-7; tentatively, D is TRBD1 (5 bases). Trimming took off 5 bases at V and 2 bases at J, with 13 bases between the two ends. This CDR3 region has 14 residues. Germline loops: CDR1 LNHDA, CDR2 SQIVND (reference sequence). CDR3 residues: CASSVRRGPYEQYF. CDR3 nucleotides: TGTGCCAGTAGTGTCCGAAGGGGCCCCTACGAGCAGTACTTC.

The chain employs TRBV5-6 and TRBJ2-2, with unresolved D. This CDR3 spans 15 amino acids. CDR1 and CDR2 (germline): SGHDT, YYEEEE. V lost 0 bases, J lost 2 bases, and 8 bases lay in between. CDR3 in DNA: TGTGCCAGCAGCTTGGACATGCCAAACACCGGGGAGCTGTTTTTT. As protein: CASSLDMPNTGELFF.

This clone was picked up a small number of times. The J gene is TRBJ2-7, the V gene TRBV20-1; the D is unclear. The CDR3 is made up of 13 amino acids. Germline V CDR1 and CDR2: DFQATT, SNEGSKA (reference sequence). Trimming cost V 3 bases and J 2 bases, with 11 bases left between them. The CDR3 here is CSASDQTPYEQYF. CDR3 in DNA: TGCAGTGCTAGTGACCAGACTCCCTACGAGCAGTACTTC.

The rearrangement links TRBV5-5 to TRBJ1-4; D call uncertain. The germline V gene has CDR1 SGHKS and CDR2 YYEKEE (reference sequence). Trimming left V 0 bases short and J 2 bases short, with 5 bases between. This CDR3 comprises 14 residues. Here the CDR3 DNA reads TGTGCCAGCAGCTTGGGGAGGACTAATGAAAAACTGTTTTTT. Translating it yields CASSLGRTNEKLFF.

This chain connects TRBV7-2 to TRBJ2-3; the match to TRBD2 covers 9 bases. The CDR3 sequence is 19 residues long. Looked up from germline, CDR1 is SGHTA and CDR2 is FQGNSA. V trimming: 4 bases; J trimming: 2 bases; junction bases outside the gene matches: 16. CDR3 amino acids: CASSSPTLAGGRDTDTQYF. CDR3 in DNA: TGTGCCAGCAGCTCCCCTACTCTCGCGGGGGGGCGGGACACAGATACGCAGTATTTT.

This clone showed up just once. The germline gene is not matched at one end of the junction; a read error may be the cause. The chain combines TRBV7-7 with TRBJ2-2; weak D call: TRBD1 (5 bases). The CDR3 sequence is 12 residues long. The germline CDR1 and CDR2 sequences are SSHAT and FNYEAQ (reference sequence). CDR3 coding DNA: TGTGCTAGCAGCCAAGGGGCCGGGGAGCTGTTTTTT. It translates to CASSQGAGELFF.

V and J are TRBV7-2 and TRBJ2-7; 7 nucleotides align to TRBD2. V was pared by 5 bases and J by 0 bases, with 13 bases of the junction left unmatched. This CDR3 is built from 17 residues. Looked up from germline, CDR1 is SGHTA and CDR2 is FQGNSA. Here the CDR3 reads CASSRPLSGPSSYEQYF. The CDR3 DNA reads as TGTGCCAGCAGCAGACCCCTTAGCGGGCCCAGCTCCTACGAGCAGTACTTC.

This clone was seen a few times. The genes are TRBV29-1 and TRBJ2-7, with 9 bases matching TRBD1. V lost 8 bases to trimming and J lost 1 base; unmatched junction nucleotides: 6. CDR3 length: 13 amino acids. The germline V gene encodes CDR1 SQVTM and CDR2 ANQGSEA. The CDR3 here is CSTAGTGSYEQYF. CDR3 nucleotide sequence: TGCAGCACAGCCGGGACAGGGTCCTACGAGCAGTACTTC.

The chain is built from TRBV27 and TRBJ2-2; weak D call: TRBD2 (5 bases). Germline CDR1 MNHEY, CDR2 SMNVEV (reference sequence). The V end was cut by 2 bases, the J end by 1 base, with 11 bases between. The CDR3 consists of 16 residues. The CDR3 loop reads CASSLEGSRNTGELFF. In nucleotides, the CDR3 is TGTGCCAGCAGTTTAGAGGGCTCGCGGAACACCGGGGAGCTGTTTTTT.